This TCR beta chain derives from a study of glioma-infiltrating T cells. Study background: Blood libraries targeted roughly 4.5- to 11-fold coverage of about a million T cells.

This clonotype was seen ten or more times. In germline, CDR1 is DFQATT, CDR2 SNEGSKA (reference sequence). The CDR3 loop spans 13 amino acids. TCR alpha and beta CDR3 regions were amplified from RNA using iRepertoire nested multiplex PCR. TCRdb redid the calling of the multiplex PCR reads with MiXCR, one entry per CDR3 protein. The sample has 400,000 or so distinct CDR3 sequences, about two fifths seen once. This chain joins TRBV20-1 and TRBJ2-3, with a tentative D call TRBD2 (5 bases). The TCR was taken from a human donor with low-grade glioma or glioblastoma, undergoing nonglioma brain surgery, or in good health (not recorded which). Sequencing was carried out using glioma tissue, nonneoplastic brain tissue, or PBMCs (not recorded which). For the CDR3, the DNA is TGCAGCTCGAGATGGACTAGCACAGATACGCAGTATTTT. Translating gives CSSRWTSTDTQYF.